These 19 T cell receptor beta chains share one sample of origin, sequenced in a study of T cell repertoires in cytomegalovirus infection. Via MiXCR, TCRdb re-called the reads, giving one row per CDR3 protein. The sample holds fewer than 1,000,000 distinct CDR3 sequences; about a third are singletons and the top ten take roughly 13%. These receptors have no known antigen. Sample: cultured CD8+ T cells from PBMCs, taken from culture after CMV antigen stimulation. Source of these receptors: a human donor in good health (CMV status not recorded). Some clones in this sample may be carry-over from other donors' samples.

The rearrangement uses TRBV28 and TRBJ1-2; possibly TRBD1 for D (6 bases). V was trimmed by 7 bases and J by 3 bases, leaving 12 bases between them. The CDR3 contains 13 residues. CDR1 is MDHEN, CDR2 SYDVKM, per germline. In nucleotides, the CDR3 is TGTGCCAGCACCCTAGGGGGGGACTATGGCTACACCTTC. Protein sequence: CASTLGGDYGYTF.

This clonotype was counted between two and nine times. The rearrangement links TRBV19 to TRBJ1-1, with D hard to call. The CDR3 is 13 residues long. CDR1 and CDR2 from the germline V gene are LNHDA and SQIVND (reference sequence). V lost 4 bases, J lost 0 bases, and 6 bases lay in between. The CDR3 DNA reads TGTGCCAGTAGTACGGTGATGAACACTGAAGCTTTCTTT. This translates into CASSTVMNTEAFF. Variable domain in full (rest from reference TRBV19 and TRBJ1-1): DGGITQSPKYLFRKEGQNVTLSCEQNLNHDAMYWYRQDPGQGLRLIYYSQIVNDFQKGDIAEGYSVSREKKESFPLTVTSAQKNPTAFYLCASSTVMNTEAFFGQGTRLTVV.

The rearrangement joins TRBV7-8 to TRBJ2-1; D may correspond to TRBD1 or TRBD2 (5 bases each). Deletions cut 4 bases from V and 5 bases from J, with 12 bases between. CDR1 and CDR2 (germline): SGHVS, FQNEAQ. The CDR3 has 14 amino acids. The DNA for the CDR3 is TGTGCCAGCAGCTCGGGGCGGAGGAACAATGAGCAGTTCTTC. Translation gives CASSSGRRNNEQFF.

V and J are TRBV12-5 and TRBJ2-3, with 11 bases aligning to TRBD2. The V gene's germline CDR1 is LGHNT and CDR2 FRNRAP. Trimming took 1 base from V and 2 from J; bases not matched to a gene: 5. This CDR3 contains 17 residues. The CDR3 loop reads CASGLETSGTLTDTQYF. The CDR3, as DNA: TGTGCTAGTGGTTTGGAGACTAGCGGGACTCTCACAGATACGCAGTATTTT.

V gene TRBV4-1 combines with J gene TRBJ1-2, with D unresolved. Germline V gene lookup returns CDR1 MGHRA and CDR2 YSYEKL. Deletions cut 4 bases from V and 3 bases from J, with 12 bases between. The CDR3 covers 14 residues. The CDR3 here is CASSRQGSHYGYTF. The CDR3 nucleotides read TGCGCCAGCAGCCGACAAGGATCCCACTATGGCTACACCTTC.

CDR3 in amino acids: CASSLGANISKNIQYF. CDR3 nucleotides: TGTGCCAGCAGCTTAGGGGCCAACATTTCCAAAAACATTCAGTACTTC. V gene TRBV7-6 combines with J gene TRBJ2-4, with D uncertain. Trimming stripped 1 base from V and 2 bases from J, with 12 bases between. The CDR3 runs 16 residues. Germline-derived CDR1 and CDR2 are SGHVS and FNYEAQ.

The genes are TRBV6-5 and TRBJ2-3, with 10 bases identical to TRBD2. The V gene end was trimmed by 2 bases and the J gene end by 0 bases; junction bases not matched to a gene: 8. Germline lookup yields CDR1 MNHEY and CDR2 SVGAGI. The CDR3 consists of 18 residues. Here the CDR3 DNA reads TGTGCCAGCAGTTACACTAGCGGGGTGGCCCTTAGCACAGATACGCAGTATTTT. It codes for CASSYTSGVALSTDTQYF.

The table lists this clonotype with a few counts. V is TRBV27 and J is TRBJ1-5, with D hard to call. This CDR3 has 14 amino acids. Deletions cut 8 bases from V and 2 bases from J, with 13 bases between. The V gene's germline CDR1 is MNHEY and CDR2 SMNVEV (reference sequence). For the CDR3, the DNA is TGTGCCAGCCCCCAACTGGACCGCAATCAGCCCCAGCATTTT. Translation: CASPQLDRNQPQHF.

There are a few counts of this clonotype. The chain carries TRBV19 and TRBJ2-3; D not resolved. Trimming removed 3 bases from V and 12 bases from J, with 7 bases in between. The CDR3 sequence is 10 residues long. Germline CDR1 reads LNHDA; CDR2 reads SQIVND (reference sequence). The CDR3: CASSMQSQYF. CDR3 bases: TGTGCCAGTAGTATGCAATCCCAGTATTTT.

In its sample, this clonotype was seen a few times. The V and J genes are TRBV19 and TRBJ1-1, with TRBD1 as a possible D gene (5 bases). Between the trimmed V and J ends, which lost 5 bases and 3 bases, there was a span of 13 bases. CDR1 and CDR2 from the germline V gene are LNHDA and SQIVND (reference sequence). The CDR3 is made up of 14 amino acids. The CDR3 sequence is CASSPETDYTEAFF. CDR3 DNA: TGTGCCAGTAGTCCAGAGACAGACTACACTGAAGCTTTCTTT.

The gene calls are TRBV28 and TRBJ2-3; D is perhaps TRBD1 or TRBD2 (6 bases each). This CDR3 spans 16 amino acids. V shed 5 bases and J shed 5 bases, with 20 bases lying between them. CDR1 and CDR2 (germline): MDHEN, SYDVKM. The CDR3 region is CASSPQEGGPEDTQYF. CDR3 DNA sequence: TGTGCCAGCAGTCCCCAGGAAGGGGGGCCGGAAGATACGCAGTATTTT.

This clonotype was counted a few times. CDR3 residues: CASSQPTENYGYTF. Here the CDR3 DNA reads TGCGCCAGCAGCCAACCGACAGAGAACTATGGCTACACCTTC. The chain couples TRBV4-1 to TRBJ1-2; a possible D gene is TRBD1 (5 bases). CDR1 and CDR2 (germline): MGHRA, YSYEKL. V was pared by 2 bases and J by 2 bases, with 9 bases between. The CDR3 sequence is 14 residues long.

This clonotype has at least ten counts. The chain is built from TRBV7-2 and TRBJ2-1; 7 bases agree with TRBD1. The CDR3 sequence is 18 residues long. Germline loops: CDR1 SGHTA, CDR2 FQGNSA. V dropped 5 bases and J dropped 7; count of bases not matched to a gene: 20. CDR3 region: CASSTPSEARGLLNEQFF. CDR3 DNA sequence: TGTGCCAGCAGCACCCCGAGCGAGGCGAGGGGGCTGCTGAATGAGCAGTTCTTC.

The gene calls are TRBV7-6 and TRBJ2-4; D gene unclear. This CDR3 has 13 residues. Deletions cut 3 bases from V and 4 bases from J, with 7 bases between. CDR1 and CDR2 (germline): SGHVS, FNYEAQ. This CDR3 is CASSFDGKNIQYF. CDR3 coding DNA: TGTGCCAGCAGCTTCGACGGTAAAAACATTCAGTACTTC.

This rearrangement joins TRBV4-1 to TRBJ1-1; 7 nucleotides line up with TRBD1. The V and J ends lost 4 bases and 7 bases, in that order; junction bases with no gene match: 6. The CDR3 sequence is 13 residues long. Looked up from germline, CDR1 is MGHRA and CDR2 is YSYEKL. CDR3 in DNA: TGCGCCAGCAGCCTAAGGGGGACAGTTGAAGCTTTCTTT. Amino acid sequence: CASSLRGTVEAFF.

The V call is TRBV7-9, the J call TRBJ1-1, with 8 bases fitting TRBD1. J gave up 3 bases and V 0 bases, and 6 bases lay outside the gene matches. Germline V lookup: CDR1 SEHNR, CDR2 FQNEAQ (reference sequence). The CDR3 spans 16 residues. The CDR3 DNA is TGTGCCAGCAGCTTAGCGTCAGGGGGCAGGGACACTGAAGCTTTCTTT. The encoded protein is CASSLASGGRDTEAFF.

The CDR3 loop is CASTFRSIDRTGFGAPLHF. The CDR3 region has the DNA TGTGCCAGCACCTTTAGGTCTATTGACAGGACAGGGTTTGGGGCACCCCTCCACTTT. This chain uses TRBV27 with TRBJ1-6, with 8 bases aligning to TRBD1. The CDR3 contains 19 residues. Germline V lookup: CDR1 MNHEY, CDR2 SMNVEV (reference sequence). V was pared by 7 bases and J by 11 bases, with 25 bases of the junction left unmatched.

This chain links TRBV7-8 with TRBJ1-2; D gene unclear. With 1 base removed from V and 7 bases from J, the gap between germline ends came to 13 bases. The CDR3 is 14 residues long. Germline V lookup: CDR1 SGHVS, CDR2 FQNEAQ. Written as DNA, the CDR3 is TGTGCCAGCAGCTTAGACGAGGGTTTCTCTGGCTACACCTTC. It is translated as CASSLDEGFSGYTF. Variable domain in full (rest from reference TRBV7-8 and TRBJ1-2): GAGVSQSPRYKVAKRGQDVALRCDPISGHVSLFWYQQALGQGPEFLTYFQNEAQLDKSGLPSDRFFAERPEGSVSTLKIQRTQQEDSAVYLCASSLDEGFSGYTFGSGTRLTVV.

This clonotype was observed a few times. An end of the junction differs from the germline gene, which may be a read error. The V call is TRBV9, the J call TRBJ1-2; 10 nucleotides line up with TRBD1. Germline loops: CDR1 SGDLS, CDR2 YYNGEE. This CDR3 is 10 amino acids long. CDR3 nucleotide sequence: TGTGCCAGCAGCCTGGACAGGGGGGGCTTC. It is translated as CASSLDRGGF.